The rows below give T cell receptor beta chains drawn from one sample of a study of cytomegalovirus exposure and HLA in healthy donors. Assay used: immunoSEQ multiplex PCR; TCRdb lists only in-frame clones, some missing. The sample carries some 190,000 clones, just over 75% recorded once. Sequencing was performed on PBMCs. These receptors were obtained from a man in his late teens or twenties in good health and CMV-seronegative. Each CDR3 is given with its conserved first and last residue. D genes are given only for firm matches. The size field is filled for only some rows; it gives once, few, many or a size class.

TRBV6-1	TRBJ1-1	-	-	CASRVGQNTEAFF	TGTGCCAGCCGTGTGGGGCAGAACACTGAAGCTTTCTTT
TRBV5-1	TRBJ2-7	-	TRBD2	CASSLDAGEGSEQYF	TGCGCCAGCAGCTTGGATGCGGGGGAAGGAAGCGAGCAGTACTTC
TRBV9	TRBJ2-7	-	TRBD2	CASSAGEGRAYEQYF	TGTGCCAGCAGCGCGGGGGAGGGCAGGGCCTACGAGCAGTACTTC
TRBV10-3	TRBJ1-5	-	-	CAISGGGGQPQHF	TGTGCCATCAGCGGGGGGGGAGGCCAGCCCCAGCATTTT
TRBV5-1	TRBJ1-2	-	TRBD1	CASSLGISGQGAPNNYGYTF	TGCGCCAGCAGCCTGGGGATTTCCGGACAGGGGGCCCCTAATAACTATGGCTACACCTTC
TRBV6-6	TRBJ1-1	-	-	CASTQHRVENTEAFF	TGTGCCAGCACCCAACACAGGGTGGAGAACACTGAAGCTTTCTTT
TRBV7-2	TRBJ2-1	-	TRBD2	CASRNSGNQGFQQFF	TGTGCCAGCAGAAATAGCGGGAACCAAGGTTTCCAACAGTTCTTC
TRBV28	TRBJ2-2	-	TRBD1	CASSHNPGQGAGELFF	TGTGCCAGCAGCCACAATCCGGGACAGGGGGCCGGGGAGCTGTTTTTT
TRBV23-1	TRBJ2-1	few	TRBD2	CASSQGSGEHYNEQFF	TGCGCCAGCAGTCAGGGTAGCGGGGAACATTACAATGAGCAGTTCTTC
TRBV29-1	TRBJ2-7	-	TRBD1	CSVGPGQGTYEQYF	TGCAGCGTCGGCCCGGGACAGGGCACCTACGAGCAGTACTTC
TRBV5-6	TRBJ2-1	few	TRBD2	CASSWRTSGRWDEQFF	TGTGCCAGCAGCTGGCGGACTAGCGGGAGATGGGATGAGCAGTTCTTC
TRBV6-1	TRBJ1-1	-	-	CASSGNRAGDTEAFF	TGTGCCAGCAGTGGTAACAGGGCGGGGGACACTGAAGCTTTCTTT
TRBV7-2	TRBJ2-7	-	-	CASSSLGGSYEQYF	TGTGCCAGCAGCTCCTTAGGGGGCTCCTACGAGCAGTACTTC
TRBV6-6	TRBJ1-5	-	TRBD1	CASSVGQGNQPQHF	TGTGCCAGCAGTGTCGGACAGGGCAATCAGCCCCAGCATTTT
TRBV18	TRBJ2-3	few	-	CASSQKRATTDTQYF	TGTGCCAGCTCACAAAAGCGGGCAACCACAGATACGCAGTATTTT
TRBV7-8	TRBJ2-1	few	TRBD1	CASSSTGAQYNEQFF	TGTGCCAGCAGCTCAACAGGGGCGCAATACAATGAGCAGTTCTTC
TRBV2	TRBJ2-1	-	TRBD2	CASSEGLIRTSGSDNEQFF	TGTGCCAGCAGTGAAGGGCTCATCCGGACTAGCGGGAGTGACAATGAGCAGTTCTTC
TRBV7-6	TRBJ2-1	-	-	CASSLGYRGSYNEQFF	TGTGCCAGCAGCTTAGGATACCGGGGCTCCTACAATGAGCAGTTCTTC
TRBV7-9	TRBJ2-5	-	TRBD1	CASSAGQGTEETQYF	TGTGCCAGCAGCGCGGGACAGGGGACCGAAGAGACCCAGTACTTC
TRBV2	TRBJ2-7	-	-	CASSVGRTYEQYF	TGTGCCAGCAGTGTGGGGCGTACCTACGAGCAGTACTTC
TRBV2	TRBJ2-6	-	TRBD1	CASSDVDRVSGANVLTF	TGTGCCAGCAGTGACGTGGACAGGGTCTCTGGGGCCAACGTCCTGACTTTC
TRBV10-3	TRBJ2-7	few	-	CAISGKAAPYEQYF	TGTGCCATCAGTGGTAAAGCCGCACCCTACGAGCAGTACTTC
TRBV5-1	TRBJ2-3	-	TRBD2	CASSPDPNSRGGDTQYF	TGCGCCAGCAGCCCGGACCCGAACTCCCGGGGGGGTGATACGCAGTATTTT
TRBV5-1	TRBJ2-2	-	TRBD1	CASSGTGTGELFF	TGCGCCAGCAGCGGGACAGGGACCGGGGAGCTGTTTTTT
TRBV30	TRBJ2-3	-	-	CAWSGSSTDTQYF	TGTGCCTGGAGTGGTTCTAGCACAGATACGCAGTATTTT
TRBV7-2	TRBJ2-5	few	-	CASSLFLGQQETQYF	TGTGCCAGCAGCTTATTCCTCGGACAGCAAGAGACCCAGTACTTC
TRBV13	TRBJ2-5	few	-	CASSIGEVETQYF	TGTGCCAGCAGCATAGGTGAGGTAGAGACCCAGTACTTC
TRBV2	TRBJ2-7	-	-	CASSVGGPPYEQYF	TGTGCCAGCAGTGTCGGGGGGCCCCCCTACGAGCAGTACTTC
TRBV18	TRBJ1-3	-	-	CASSPPQGASGNTIYF	TGTGCCAGCTCACCGCCACAGGGCGCCTCTGGAAACACCATATATTTT
TRBV7-2	TRBJ1-4	-	-	CASSSTYNEKLFF	TGTGCCAGCAGCTCCACATATAATGAAAAACTGTTTTTT
TRBV21-1	TRBJ1-2	-	-	CASSKGAGDNYGYTF	TGTGCCAGCAGCAAAGGGGCAGGGGATAACTATGGCTACACCTTC
TRBV7-9	TRBJ2-5	-	TRBD2	CASSLFSGRKETQYF	TGTGCCAGCAGCTTATTTAGCGGGCGAAAAGAGACCCAGTACTTC
TRBV7-2	TRBJ2-7	-	TRBD2	CASSLASGSGSYEQYF	TGTGCCAGCAGCTTAGCGTCTGGTAGCGGGAGCTACGAGCAGTACTTC
TRBV5-1	TRBJ2-7	-	TRBD2	CASSPVGAGEGEQYF	TGCGCCAGCAGCCCGGTCGGGGCTGGGGAGGGTGAGCAGTACTTC
TRBV6-5	TRBJ2-3	-	-	CASREGGGRTQYF	TGTGCCAGCAGGGAGGGGGGGGGCAGGACGCAGTATTTT
TRBV5-4	TRBJ2-7	-	TRBD1	CASSLAPGQGAGEQYF	TGTGCCAGCAGCTTGGCCCCGGGACAGGGGGCAGGGGAGCAGTACTTC
TRBV7-9	TRBJ2-7	once	-	CASSPATDHYEQYF	TGTGCCAGCAGCCCCGCGACAGACCACTACGAGCAGTACTTC
TRBV5-6	TRBJ2-3	-	-	CASSLFSSGFTDTQYF	TGTGCCAGCAGCTTGTTCAGTAGCGGCTTCACAGATACGCAGTATTTT
TRBV5-1	TRBJ2-1	-	-	CASSFGNEQFF	TGCGCCAGCAGCTTCGGGAATGAGCAGTTCTTC
TRBV29-1	TRBJ1-4	-	-	CSVDAGGKGNEKLFF	TGCAGCGTAGATGCGGGGGGCAAGGGTAATGAAAAACTGTTTTTT
TRBV6-5	TRBJ1-4	-	-	CASTDAGHREKLFF	TGTGCCAGCACCGATGCAGGACATCGCGAAAAACTGTTTTTT
TRBV7-3	TRBJ2-1	few	-	CASSLTPLTEQFF	TGTGCCAGCAGCTTAACGCCACTGACAGAGCAGTTCTTC
TRBV6-5	TRBJ1-6	-	-	CASYRAASSPLHF	TGTGCCAGCTACAGGGCGGCAAGTTCACCCCTCCACTTT
TRBV30	TRBJ1-1	-	TRBD1	CAWRHRGQGTEAFF	TGTGCCTGGAGGCACAGGGGGCAGGGGACTGAAGCTTTCTTT
TRBV4-1	TRBJ1-4	once	-	CASSRGGSSANEKLFF	TGCGCCAGCAGCCGAGGGGGTTCTAGTGCTAATGAAAAACTGTTTTTT
TRBV6-1	TRBJ1-4	-	TRBD1	CASSGRTGGFFATNEKLFF	TGTGCCAGCAGTGGGAGGACAGGGGGCTTTTTTGCAACTAATGAAAAACTGTTTTTT
TRBV5-4	TRBJ1-2	-	-	CASTVGAGDGYTF	TGTGCCAGCACCGTGGGGGCGGGGGATGGCTACACCTTC
TRBV9	TRBJ1-1	many	-	CASSTHDITEAFF	TGTGCCAGCAGCACCCACGACATAACTGAAGCTTTCTTT
TRBV5-6	TRBJ2-7	-	-	CASSLKLRDHGDEQYF	TGTGCCAGCAGCTTGAAGCTCCGGGATCACGGTGACGAGCAGTACTTC
TRBV19	TRBJ1-1	-	-	CASSPGLLEAFF	TGTGCCAGTAGCCCGGGGTTGCTTGAAGCTTTCTTT
TRBV9	TRBJ2-3	once	TRBD1	CASNPWGQGEDTQYF	TGTGCCAGCAACCCGTGGGGACAGGGGGAGGATACGCAGTATTTT
TRBV2	TRBJ2-7	once	-	CASTPSSYEQYF	TGTGCCAGCACCCCGAGCTCCTACGAGCAGTACTTC
TRBV7-3	TRBJ1-2	-	-	CASSLGGAGYGYTF	TGTGCCAGCAGCTTAGGGGGCGCTGGGTATGGCTACACCTTC